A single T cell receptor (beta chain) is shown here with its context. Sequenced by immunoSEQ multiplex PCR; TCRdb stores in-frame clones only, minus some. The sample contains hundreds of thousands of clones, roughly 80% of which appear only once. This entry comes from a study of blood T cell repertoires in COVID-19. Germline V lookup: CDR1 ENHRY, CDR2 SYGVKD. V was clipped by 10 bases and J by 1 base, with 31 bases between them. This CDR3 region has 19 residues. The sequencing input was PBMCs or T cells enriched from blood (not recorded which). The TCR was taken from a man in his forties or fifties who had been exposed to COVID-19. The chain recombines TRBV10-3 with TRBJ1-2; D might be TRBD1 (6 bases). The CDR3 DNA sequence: TGTGCCACCACACCGGGCCAGGCTCGGCGGGGGCGGGATAACTATGGCTACACCTTC. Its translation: CATTPGQARRGRDNYGYTF.